The sequence of this T cell receptor beta chain was determined in a study of shared clonotypes between healthy human individuals. This table comes from immunoSEQ multiplex PCR, and its TCRdb copy is limited to in-frame clones, with some not included. The sample lists 1,500,000 or so clones; 98% were seen once. This CDR3 is 19 amino acids long. Germline loops: CDR1 MDHEN, CDR2 SYDVKM. Trimming at V came to 4 bases and at J to 9 bases, leaving 15 bases not matched to a gene. The sequenced sample was naive CD4+ T cells sorted from blood. The subset is: CD45RA+ positively selected. The clonotype comes from a man aged 25-40 years in good health. V gene TRBV28 combines with J gene TRBJ2-1; 16 nucleotides agree with TRBD2. CDR3 residues: CASSSTGQLGLAGGFEQFF. As DNA, the CDR3 is TGTGCCAGCAGTTCTACAGGACAGCTGGGACTAGCGGGAGGGTTTGAGCAGTTCTTC.